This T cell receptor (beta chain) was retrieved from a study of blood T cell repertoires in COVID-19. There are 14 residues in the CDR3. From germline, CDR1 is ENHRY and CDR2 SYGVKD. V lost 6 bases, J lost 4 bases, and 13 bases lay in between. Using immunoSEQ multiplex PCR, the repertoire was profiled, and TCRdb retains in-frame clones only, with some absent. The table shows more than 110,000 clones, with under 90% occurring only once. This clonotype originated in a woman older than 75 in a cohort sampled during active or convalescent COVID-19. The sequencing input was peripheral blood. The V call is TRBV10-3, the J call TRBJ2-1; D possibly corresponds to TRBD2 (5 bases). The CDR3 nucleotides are TGTGCCATCAGACGAGAAATAGCGTACAATGAGCAGTTCTTC. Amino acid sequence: CAIRREIAYNEQFF.